Given below is one TCR beta chain in context. Its antigen is not known. Profiled with immunoSEQ multiplex PCR; TCRdb holds only in-frame clones, not every one. The sample holds about 73,000 clones, 80% to 90% seen once. This entry comes from a study of cytomegalovirus exposure and HLA in healthy donors. Among the 120 or so subjects of the validation cohort, separate from the roughly 600-subject first cohort, were the donors. Study-level results: In the approximately 120 validation repertoires, a later analysis found that first-cohort TCR clusters tended to co-occur. Cytomegalovirus-associated TCR beta chains were listed, numbering more than 150.

J was trimmed by 3 bases and V by 6 bases; bases with no gene match: 11. Germline V gene data show CDR1 as MNHEY and CDR2 as SVGAGI. CDR3 length: 15 amino acids. This rearrangement joins TRBV6-5 to TRBJ2-7; TRBD1 aligns across 7 bases. This sequence originates from a woman between 18 and 29 years old in good health and CMV-seropositive. The sample was PBMCs. The CDR3 sequence: CASRQDRDPFYEQYF. The CDR3 DNA sequence: TGTGCCAGCAGACAAGACAGGGATCCATTCTACGAGCAGTACTTC.